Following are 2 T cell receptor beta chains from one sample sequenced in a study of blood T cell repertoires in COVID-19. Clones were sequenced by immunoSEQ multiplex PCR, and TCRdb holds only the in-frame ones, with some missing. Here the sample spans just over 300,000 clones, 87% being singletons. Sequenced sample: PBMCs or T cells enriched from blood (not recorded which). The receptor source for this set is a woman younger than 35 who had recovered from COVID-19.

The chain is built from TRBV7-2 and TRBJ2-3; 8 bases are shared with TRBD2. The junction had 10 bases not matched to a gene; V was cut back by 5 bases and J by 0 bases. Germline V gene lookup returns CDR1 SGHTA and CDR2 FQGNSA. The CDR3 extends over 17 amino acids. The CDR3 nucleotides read TGTGCCAGCAGCCCCGCGGGGGGACCTTCTAGCACAGATACGCAGTATTTT. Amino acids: CASSPAGGPSSTDTQYF.

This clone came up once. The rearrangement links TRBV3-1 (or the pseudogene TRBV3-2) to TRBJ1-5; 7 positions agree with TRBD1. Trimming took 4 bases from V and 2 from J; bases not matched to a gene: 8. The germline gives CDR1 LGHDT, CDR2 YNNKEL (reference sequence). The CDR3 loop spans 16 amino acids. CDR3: CASSPHTGERNQPQHF. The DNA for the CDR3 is TGTGCCAGCAGCCCGCATACAGGGGAACGCAATCAGCCCCAGCATTTT.